The sequence of this TCR beta chain was determined in a study of blood T cells in healthy people across ages (dated by TCRdb to the mid-2010s). With regard to the full study: Template switching captured roughly one uniquely barcoded TCR beta cDNA molecule per two T cells in model experiments. Using deep sequencing normalized with unique cDNA molecular identifiers, the study measured how TCR beta repertoire diversity changes with age. Donors were grouped into four age groups: young (average 16 years), middle-aged (39), aged (about 60) and long-lived (roughly 80). The study analyzed two additional independent replicas of 1 million unique cDNA reads from the same blood draw for two donors, one aged 18 to 30 and one aged 80 or older. The research as a whole found: Compared with the aged group, the long-lived group had more naive CD4+ T cells, fewer expanded clones and increased TCR diversity, a pattern suggesting age selection. The percentage of naive T cells measured by flow cytometry correlated strongly with observed TCR beta diversity. Since profiling was done on bulk unsorted PBMCs, naive and antigen-experienced compartments could not be conclusively compared. Total diversity estimates from one million sequenced T cells were considered lower bounds and underestimates. The CMV infection status of donors was not known, potentially confounding age-related changes in expanded clonotypes. As age increased, observed TCR beta diversity per million T cells dropped in a roughly linear way, and a significant reduction was already evident by age 40.

To note about this clonotype: This clone's antigen is unknown. Per-base quality was not reported, and no clone a single base away is much larger than it.

The CDR3 covers 14 residues, taking in both the cysteine and the phenylalanine. The CDR3 DNA has 42 bases and is translated from base 1. Germline trimming amounts to 4 bases on V and 7 bases on J, with 10 as the count of junction bases outside the gene matches. Per the germline V gene, SQVTM is the CDR1 and ANQGSEA is the CDR2. The library was produced with 5' RACE. TCRdb records Illumina HiSeq 2500 as the sequencer. A second about 7 to 12 cycle PCR used a sample-barcoded 5' primer and a J-beta primer mix. A unique molecular identifier was introduced onto each TCR beta cDNA molecule by a template-switch 5' adaptor carrying 12 random nucleotides. Each sample yielded at least 3 million CDR3-containing paired-end reads. All of the RNA was converted into first-strand cDNA using the Mint cDNA synthesis kit, with a TRBC-specific oligonucleotide serving as the primer. After uracil-DNA glycosylase treatment, a first 18-cycle PCR used universal primers M1SS and BC2_uni_R on all cDNA. The published analysis was carried out like this. For normalization, 1 million high-quality reads, each with a distinct molecular identifier, were randomly selected from each sample. Reads sharing molecular identifiers were discarded rather than binned into consensus sequences. MiTCR, set to a Q25 quality threshold and the strictest error-elimination algorithm, was used for CDR3 identification, clonotype clustering and error correction. A nonparametric unseen species model using Euler transformation provided a lower-bound estimate of total TCR beta diversity. TCRdb's own reprocessing of the public reads used fastp at Q25 and MiXCR and kept productive beta chains. All rows with the same CDR3 protein become a single entry with the most common DNA and genes. It is TCRdb's table, rather than the study itself, that gives the V and J calls and clone size. In this sample the table shows around 990,000 distinct CDR3 sequences, 25% of which occur a single time. Approximately 0.7% of the sample goes to the ten largest clones.

The approximately 40 donors, aged 6 to 90 years, were systemically healthy Caucasian individuals from Russia. Each donor gave ten milliliters of peripheral blood, collected into EDTA-treated Vacutainer tubes. PBMCs were isolated by Ficoll-Paque density-gradient centrifugation, with at least 6.5 million obtained per sample. Trizol reagent was used to extract total RNA from the PBMCs, yielding at least 5 micrograms per sample. For every donor, an aliquot of PBMCs went through flow cytometry to measure the percentages of naive CD45RAhigh/CD27high T cells. The same data also went into a second study, on T cells of mothers and their children. As that second study puts it: Donors were nine systemically healthy Caucasian individuals: three mothers and their six children. cDNA synthesis used all of the extracted RNA, with around 1.4 ug of RNA in each 15 ul reaction. In the second PCR, the M1S primer introduced both the sample barcodes and 2-4 random nucleotides. Over 8 million TCR beta CDR3 reads came from each mother, compared with about 3.2 million reads from each child. Thymic selection similarly shapes TCR recombination output in related and unrelated pairs, with minor effect from inherited differences. Normalized repertoire overlap was always found to be slightly, but never significantly, higher in related mother-child pairs than in unrelated mother-child pairs. No persistent microchimeric T cell clones were detected, at a sensitivity of approximately 110 clones per million clonotypes. To look for features that set related mother-child pairs apart from unrelated individuals, the researchers ran deep NGS to compare the TCR beta repertoires of mothers and children. The mean age was about 40 +/- 4 years for the mothers and around 10 +/- 4 years for the children. Libraries were sequenced on Illumina HiSeq 2000 with 100+100 nt paired-end reads after adapter ligation with NEBNext reagents. To avoid cross-contamination, the mother libraries and the child libraries were prepared a month apart and sequenced in separate runs. Between roughly 450,000 and 2,000,000 distinct TCR beta clonotypes were identified per donor. Naive TCR beta clonotypes were estimated from low-frequency clonotypes matched to each donor's FACS-determined naive share, without sorting.

The chain couples TRBV29-1 to TRBJ2-1, and TRBD2 aligns with 7 junction nucleotides. Specimen: blood. This receptor was taken from a girl aged 2 to 9 in good health. CDR3 protein: CSVAVDGGGNEQFF. The DNA sequence is as follows: TGCAGCGTTGCAGTTGATGGGGGGGGAAATGAGCAGTTCTTC.